The 3 T cell receptor beta chains given below trace back to one sample, sequenced in a study of blood T cell repertoires in COVID-19. Sequencing used immunoSEQ multiplex PCR; TCRdb keeps in-frame clones, though not all of them. Of about 77,000 clones in the sample, about nine tenths are singletons; the top ten hold roughly 15%. The sequenced material came from peripheral blood. Receptors originate from a woman aged 80 or over with active or convalescent COVID-19.

The genes are TRBV20-1 and TRBJ1-5, with 10 nucleotides matching TRBD1. The germline gives CDR1 DFQATT, CDR2 SNEGSKA (reference sequence). The CDR3 has 15 residues. Losses at the gene ends were 3 bases for V and 7 bases for J; bases not matched to a gene: 9. The CDR3 bases are TGCAGTGCTAGTGATAGGGACAGGGGAAGCCAGCCCCAGCATTTT. Residues: CSASDRDRGSQPQHF.

The CDR3 nucleotides read TGTGCCAGTAGCTCCGCGTTAAGCGGGGGGTTAACAGATACGCAGTATTTT. Translated: CASSSALSGGLTDTQYF. The chain joins TRBV19 to TRBJ2-3; TRBD2 matches at 9 bases. V was pared by 6 bases and J by 3 bases, with 13 bases of the junction left unmatched. This CDR3 is built from 17 residues. Per germline, CDR1 LNHDA and CDR2 SQIVND (reference sequence).

This sequence joins TRBV19 and TRBJ1-1; D is perhaps TRBD1 (5 bases). V was pared by 7 bases and J by 4 bases, with 10 bases between. This CDR3 has 12 residues. The germline CDR1 and CDR2 sequences are LNHDA and SQIVND (reference sequence). This chain's CDR3 is CASNVGGTEAFF. In DNA form, the CDR3 reads TGTGCCAGTAATGTCGGGGGCACTGAAGCTTTCTTT.